These 13 T cell receptor beta chains originate from one sample sequenced in a study of human thymus T cells (dated by TCRdb to about 2020). The thymus tissue came from surgical resects taken out during corrective cardiac surgery. Library preparation used the immunoSEQ multiplex PCR assay. TCRdb retrieved this table from immuneACCESS and kept in-frame rearrangements only. Not all clones are present; in checked studies, unresolved V genes account for under half, and no reason is known for the remainder. The sample table contains some 72,000 clones; only one count was recorded for about 96% of them. The ten largest clones capture roughly 0.03% of the sample. Sequencing was done on a sample of thymus tissue. These receptors were taken from a boy in the first two years of life with a congenital heart defect but otherwise immunologically healthy.

This rearrangement joins TRBV5-3 to TRBJ2-2, with 10 positions matching TRBD1. TRBV5-3 counts as an open reading frame of uncertain function. V was clipped by 4 bases and J by 7 bases; unmatched bases: 13. The CDR3 loop spans 17 amino acids. The CDR3 DNA reads as TGTGCCAGAAGCCGCCCATCTGAGGGGACAGGGGACGGGGAGCTGTTTTTT. This encodes CARSRPSEGTGDGELFF.

The chain couples TRBV9 to TRBJ2-3, with 12 nucleotides matching TRBD2. The germline gives CDR1 SGDLS, CDR2 YYNGEE. The CDR3 contains 19 residues. After removal of 2 bases from V and 0 bases from J, the junction contained 10 bases not matched to a gene. As DNA, the CDR3 is TGTGCCAGCAGCGTGGCCCTAGCGGGGGGGCCCGGGAGCACAGATACGCAGTATTTT. Its protein product is CASSVALAGGPGSTDTQYF.

This clone showed up just once. The chain recombines TRBV7-2 with TRBJ2-1; D is perhaps TRBD2 (7 bases). Between the trimmed V and J ends, which lost 0 bases and 10 bases, there was a span of 10 bases. Per the germline V gene, CDR1 is SGHTA and CDR2 is FQGNSA. The CDR3 is made up of 13 amino acids. This chain's CDR3 is CASSLAGGLEQFF. The CDR3 DNA sequence: TGTGCCAGCAGCTTAGCGGGGGGGCTCGAGCAGTTCTTC.

The chain has TRBV9 and TRBJ1-2; D remains unclear. V gave up 3 bases and J gave up 4 bases, with 13 bases separating them. This CDR3 is built from 14 residues. Germline CDR1 SGDLS, CDR2 YYNGEE. The CDR3 region is CASSGAGVPYGYTF. The DNA of the CDR3 is TGTGCCAGCAGCGGCGCAGGTGTTCCCTATGGCTACACCTTC.

The chain links TRBV6-5 to TRBJ2-1; D unclear. V lost 3 bases to trimming and J lost 0 bases, with 12 bases between them. The CDR3 is 16 amino acids. CDR1 is MNHEY and CDR2 is SVGAGI in the germline V gene. CDR3 bases: TGTGCCAGCAGTTATGGTAACGGCAGCTCCTACAATGAGCAGTTCTTC. Amino acids: CASSYGNGSSYNEQFF.

This sequence joins TRBV28 and TRBJ2-1; D is perhaps TRBD2 (5 bases). This CDR3 region has 17 residues. The V end was cut by 2 bases, the J end by 4 bases, with 18 bases between. Germline assignment: CDR1 MDHEN and CDR2 SYDVKM. The CDR3 DNA reads TGTGCCAGCAGTTTACGACGGACTCCCCACCTATACAATGAGCAGTTCTTC. This encodes CASSLRRTPHLYNEQFF.

This sequence joins TRBV6-5 and TRBJ2-7; 13 bases are a match to TRBD2. The CDR3 is 15 amino acids. CDR1 MNHEY and CDR2 SVGAGI come from the germline V gene. Trimming took 6 bases from V and 4 from J; bases not matched to a gene: 6. The CDR3 region is CASSRLAGGRYEQYF. DNA of the CDR3: TGTGCCAGCAGCCGACTAGCGGGGGGAAGGTACGAGCAGTACTTC.

The gene calls are TRBV5-6 and TRBJ1-5; D not certain. This CDR3 comprises 12 residues. V was clipped by 0 bases and J by 7 bases, with 5 bases between them. CDR1 and CDR2 (germline): SGHDT, YYEEEE. The CDR3 nucleotides are TGTGCCAGCAGCTTGGGTAGGCAGCCCCAGCATTTT. Its protein product is CASSLGRQPQHF.

V is TRBV10-2 and J is TRBJ2-3; 10 bases are shared with TRBD2. V shed 6 bases, J shed 10 bases, and the junction held 19 bases outside the gene matches. Germline V gene lookup returns CDR1 WSHSY and CDR2 SAAADI. The CDR3 spans 17 residues. In DNA, the CDR3 is TGCGCCAGCAGCCCCGCCTTAATTCTTAGCGGGAGGTCGGCGCAGTATTTT. Its translation is CASSPALILSGRSAQYF.

CDR3: CATSRGTGLNEKLFF. The CDR3 nucleotides are TGTGCCACCAGCAGAGGTACAGGGTTAAATGAAAAACTGTTTTTT. V usage is TRBV15 and J usage is TRBJ1-4; D is perhaps TRBD1 (6 bases). Germline V gene sequence: CDR1 LNHNV, CDR2 YYDKDF (reference sequence). V shed 1 base and J shed 5 bases, with 11 bases lying between them. The CDR3 spans 15 residues. Filled out from reference TRBV15 and TRBJ1-4, the complete variable domain reads DAMVIQNPRYQVTQFGKPVTLSCSQTLNHNVMYWYQQKSSQAPKLLFHYYDKDFNNEADTPDNFQSRRPNTSFCFLDIRSPGLGDTAMYLCATSRGTGLNEKLFFGSGTQLSVL.

V and J are TRBV7-9 and TRBJ2-3; TRBD2 matches at 9 bases. V lost 4 bases and J lost 4; bases outside the gene matches: 9. The length of the CDR3 is 16 residues. Per germline, CDR1 SEHNR and CDR2 FQNEAQ (reference sequence). In DNA, the CDR3 is TGTGCCAGCAGCTCCCCCGCGGGAGGGGCCGCAGATACGCAGTATTTT. As protein: CASSSPAGGAADTQYF.

The chain is built from TRBV5-4 and TRBJ1-4; D is perhaps TRBD1 (6 bases). Trimming stripped 0 bases from V and 3 bases from J, with 6 bases between. The CDR3 runs to 14 residues. Looked up from germline, CDR1 is SGHNT and CDR2 is YYREEE (reference sequence). CDR3 sequence: CASSLDRANEKLFF. DNA of the CDR3: TGTGCCAGCAGCTTGGACAGGGCTAATGAAAAACTGTTTTTT.

This clone came up once. V usage is TRBV7-9 and J usage is TRBJ2-1; 8 positions agree with TRBD2. The CDR3 totals 14 residues. The junction had 7 bases not matched to a gene; V was cut back by 5 bases and J by 7 bases. Germline V gene data show CDR1 as SEHNR and CDR2 as FQNEAQ (reference sequence). The chain's CDR3 is CASSPRLARNEQFF. CDR3 in DNA: TGTGCCAGCAGCCCTCGACTAGCGAGGAATGAGCAGTTCTTC.